This T cell receptor beta chain was recorded in a study of circulating and synovial CD4+ cells in juvenile arthritis. The CDR3 runs to 13 residues. Germline V gene sequence: CDR1 MGHRA, CDR2 YSYEKL. V gave up 0 bases and J gave up 12 bases, with 12 bases separating them. Sequenced by immunoSEQ multiplex PCR; TCRdb stores in-frame clones only, minus some. Among around 35,000 clones, less than 97% were seen once, and the ten largest hold 0.15% to 0.2%. This sequence joins TRBV4-1 and TRBJ2-1, with D perhaps TRBD2 (6 bases). This receptor was obtained from a human donor with juvenile idiopathic arthritis. The sample comprised CD4+ T cells from blood. DNA of the CDR3: TGCGCCAGCAGCCAAGAAACCCCAGCGGGGCAGTTCTTC. Protein product: CASSQETPAGQFF.